These 15 T cell receptor beta chains came from one sample sequenced in a study of Ad26.COV2.S vaccination and SARS-CoV-2 variants. Described treatment: around 19 received Ad26.COV2.S at low or high dose, single or two shots; a few received placebo; per-sample allocation not given. Sampling took place 63 days after the first vaccine or placebo injection. Sequencing used immunoSEQ multiplex PCR; TCRdb keeps in-frame clones, though not all of them. This table has a few hundred thousand clones, 80% to 95% appearing once. Source: peripheral blood, taken in a trial of Ad26.COV2.S vaccine versus placebo. These receptors were collected from a person aged 18-60 years who received the Ad26.COV2.S COVID-19 vaccine or a placebo.

J is TRBJ2-6 and V is TRBV7-2; no reliable D call. Germline V CDR1 and CDR2: SGHTA, FQGNSA. The CDR3 covers 17 residues. With 1 base removed from V and 0 bases from J, the gap between germline ends came to 10 bases. This CDR3 reads CASSLGGPFSGANVLTF. Written as DNA, the CDR3 is TGTGCCAGCAGCTTAGGGGGTCCCTTCTCTGGGGCCAACGTCCTGACTTTC. Full variable domain (missing parts from reference TRBV7-2 and TRBJ2-6): GAGVSQSPSNKVTEKGKDVELRCDPISGHTALYWYRQSLGQGLEFLIYFQGNSAPDKSGLPSDRFSAERTGGSVSTLTIQRTQQEDSAVYLCASSLGGPFSGANVLTFGAGSRLTVL.

The chain combines TRBV19 with TRBJ2-3, with a tentative D call TRBD1 (6 bases). From germline, CDR1 is LNHDA and CDR2 SQIVND (reference sequence). With 4 bases removed from V and 4 bases from J, the gap between germline ends came to 9 bases. The CDR3 is 13 residues long. CDR3 DNA sequence: TGTGCCAGTAGTACCACAGGGCCAGATACGCAGTATTTT. As protein: CASSTTGPDTQYF.

The gene calls are TRBV25-1 and TRBJ1-1; the match to TRBD1 covers 9 bases. The CDR3 has 12 residues. CDR1 is MGHDK, CDR2 SYGVNS, per germline. V was pared by 8 bases and J by 4 bases, with 2 bases of the junction left unmatched. The CDR3 reads CASQTGGTEAFF. DNA for the CDR3: TGTGCCAGCCAGACAGGGGGCACTGAAGCTTTCTTT.

This clone was detected only once. The gene calls are TRBV7-9 and TRBJ2-1; D call uncertain. Trimming took 7 bases from V and 4 from J, leaving 14 bases between them. Germline loops: CDR1 SEHNR, CDR2 FQNEAQ (reference sequence). There are 14 residues in the CDR3. The CDR3 DNA reads as TGTGCCAGCATTGCCGAGTCCCGTTACAATGAGCAGTTCTTC. Encoded protein: CASIAESRYNEQFF.

As regards this clone: Other DNA sequences in this sample translate to the same CDR3. V usage is TRBV2 and J usage is TRBJ1-1, with no clear D. Trimming left V 4 bases short and J 4 bases short, with 1 base between. This CDR3 region has 10 residues. Germline lookup yields CDR1 SNHLY and CDR2 FYNNEI. CDR3 residues: CASSGTEAFF. The CDR3 nucleotides read TGTGCCAGCAGTGGCACTGAAGCTTTCTTT.

V usage is TRBV28 and J usage is TRBJ2-1; TRBD2 is a possible D gene (6 bases). Germline V lookup: CDR1 MDHEN, CDR2 SYDVKM. Trimming shortened V by 1 base and J by 8 bases, and 9 bases separated the two germline ends. This CDR3 spans 13 amino acids. The CDR3, as DNA: TGTGCCAGCAGTTTATCGGGACTGCATGAGCAGTTCTTC. As protein: CASSLSGLHEQFF.

About this clone: Other DNA sequences from this sample encode an identical CDR3 as well. The chain uses TRBV7-6 and TRBJ2-3; 10 bases are a match to TRBD2. V was clipped by 1 base and J by 3 bases; unmatched bases: 4. The CDR3 length is 16 residues. Germline V CDR1 and CDR2: SGHVS, FNYEAQ. Written as DNA, the CDR3 is TGTGCCAGCAGCTTAGGAGCGGGAGGGCCGACAGATACGCAGTATTTT. Translated: CASSLGAGGPTDTQYF.

The V gene is TRBV10-3, the J gene TRBJ2-7, with 12 positions matching TRBD2. V was clipped by 4 bases and J by 3 bases; unmatched bases: 1. This CDR3 has 14 amino acids. The germline V gene encodes CDR1 ENHRY and CDR2 SYGVKD. The CDR3 bases are TGTGCCATCAGTGGGACTAGCGGGAACTACGAGCAGTACTTC. Protein product: CAISGTSGNYEQYF.

V and J are TRBV7-9 and TRBJ1-1; D is perhaps TRBD1 (5 bases). Germline V gene data show CDR1 as SEHNR and CDR2 as FQNEAQ (reference sequence). CDR3 length: 14 residues. The V gene lost 5 bases and the J gene lost 2 bases, with 12 bases spanning the gap. CDR3 region: CASSALRENTEAFF. The CDR3 DNA is TGTGCCAGCAGCGCACTCAGGGAAAACACTGAAGCTTTCTTT.

The sample holds many counts of this clone. V is TRBV9 and J is TRBJ2-1; the D is unclear. The germline CDR1 and CDR2 sequences are SGDLS and YYNGEE. CDR3 length: 15 amino acids. Deletions cut 4 bases from V and 5 bases from J, with 16 bases between. The CDR3 sequence: CASSPTSFLHNEQFF. The CDR3, as DNA: TGTGCCAGCAGCCCCACTTCCTTCCTCCACAATGAGCAGTTCTTC.

This sequence joins TRBV9 and TRBJ1-2; D gene uncertain. This CDR3 contains 14 residues. Trimming took 4 bases from V and 3 from J, leaving 13 bases between them. Germline loops: CDR1 SGDLS, CDR2 YYNGEE. CDR3 bases: TGTGCCAGCAGCCCAGACGAAGAATACTATGGCTACACCTTC. This encodes CASSPDEEYYGYTF.

This clone appeared a single time. V and J are TRBV30 and TRBJ2-7; D perhaps matches TRBD2 (6 bases). V shed 3 bases and J shed 4 bases, with 13 bases lying between them. Germline V gene lookup returns CDR1 GTSNPN and CDR2 SVGIG (reference sequence). The CDR3 loop spans 13 amino acids. CDR3 sequence: CAWSAGQFYEQYF. The CDR3 region has the DNA TGTGCCTGGAGCGCGGGGCAGTTTTACGAGCAGTACTTC.

The rearrangement joins TRBV3-1 (or the pseudogene TRBV3-2) to TRBJ2-1; D may be TRBD2 (6 bases). The V end lost 1 base, the J end lost 6 bases, and 13 bases lay between the germline ends. This CDR3 contains 15 residues. The germline gives CDR1 LGHDT, CDR2 YNNKEL (reference sequence). The CDR3 region is CASSQVRGLSNEQFF. The CDR3 nucleotides are TGTGCCAGCAGCCAAGTTCGGGGACTGAGCAATGAGCAGTTCTTC.

CDR3 DNA: TGTGCCAGCAGTCGGACTCGATACACAGATACGCAGTATTTT. Translated: CASSRTRYTDTQYF. The J gene is TRBJ2-3, the V gene TRBV6-5, with a weak D call TRBD2 (5 bases). The CDR3 is made up of 14 amino acids. V shed 5 bases and J shed 2 bases, with 11 bases lying between them. Germline values: CDR1 MNHEY, CDR2 SVGAGI.

This chain joins TRBV5-4 and TRBJ2-7; D remains ambiguous. Germline CDR1 is SGHNT and CDR2 is YYREEE (reference sequence). The CDR3 loop spans 16 amino acids. V lost 3 bases and J 2 bases, leaving 18 bases between the germline ends. The CDR3 loop reads CASSSRVTLLPYEQYF. The CDR3 DNA reads as TGTGCCAGCAGCTCACGGGTAACACTTCTCCCCTACGAGCAGTACTTC.